These T cell receptor beta chains were read from a single sample in a study of blood T cell repertoires in COVID-19. Data came from immunoSEQ multiplex PCR; TCRdb stores just in-frame clones and leaves some out. The sample lists roughly 150,000 clones, around 80% seen once, with 4.5% to 6% in the top ten. The sequencing sample was made of peripheral blood. The receptors come from a woman aged 45-60 years with acute or convalescent COVID-19. Both conserved end residues are part of each CDR3. The order of the fields is clone size, CDR3 length, V gene, D gene, J gene, CDR3 DNA, CDR3 protein. The D gene is left open where the match is weak. Clone size appears in some rows only: once, few, many, or a class for an expanded clone.

>-|13|TRBV10-1|-|TRBJ1-6
TGCGCCAGCAGTGAGCGTAGCGGTTCACCCCTCCACTTT
CASSERSGSPLHF
>-|15|TRBV5-8|-|TRBJ1-5
TGTGCCAGCAGCCCACGGGCCCAGGGAGGTCAGCCCCAGCATTTT
CASSPRAQGGQPQHF
>-|12|TRBV12-3/TRBV12-4|TRBD1|TRBJ1-2
TGTGCCAGCAACACAGGGGACTATGGCTACACCTTC
CASNTGDYGYTF
>-|17|TRBV6-2/TRBV6-3|TRBD1|TRBJ1-1
TGTGCCAGCAGTTACGATTTTTGGACAGGGATGAACACTGAAGCTTTCTTT
CASSYDFWTGMNTEAFF
>once|18|TRBV19|TRBD2|TRBJ2-2
TGTGCCAGTAGTTCGAAACCGGGACTAAGTACTAAAACCGGGGAGCTGTTTTTT
CASSSKPGLSTKTGELFF
>-|13|TRBV30|-|TRBJ1-2
TGTGCCTGCAATAGGGGATCTAACTATGGCTACACCTTC
CACNRGSNYGYTF
>few|18|TRBV28|TRBD1|TRBJ1-3
TGTGCCAGCAGTTCCAACAACAGGGGGGGCTTCTCTGGAAACACCATATATTTT
CASSSNNRGGFSGNTIYF
>few|14|TRBV7-2|-|TRBJ1-1
TGTGCCAGCAGCTTAGGTCCGGGGAACACTGAAGCTTTCTTT
CASSLGPGNTEAFF
>-|14|TRBV28|-|TRBJ1-1
TGTGCCAGCAGGCCACCTGCGGGACACACTGAAGCTTTCTTT
CASRPPAGHTEAFF
>-|18|TRBV19|-|TRBJ1-1
TGTGCCAGTAGTACCCATTCTATAACAGGCTACGGGGGCACTGAAGCTTTCTTT
CASSTHSITGYGGTEAFF
>-|12|TRBV5-1|-|TRBJ2-3
TGCGCCAGCAGCCTCGACAGAGATACGCAGTATTTT
CASSLDRDTQYF
>once|13|TRBV7-9|-|TRBJ1-1
TGTGCCAGCAGCCTCCGGGGGGACACTGAAGCTTTCTTT
CASSLRGDTEAFF
>-|13|TRBV27|-|TRBJ2-2
TGTGCCAGCAGTTTTGCGGGAAGCGGGGAGCTGTTTTTT
CASSFAGSGELFF
>-|11|TRBV5-1|-|TRBJ1-2
TGCGCCAGCAGCCACCCCGGGGGGGGAACCTTC
CASSHPGGGTF
>-|15|TRBV9|-|TRBJ1-2
TGTGCCAGCAGCGTAAGCTTCGCCCTACCTAGTGGCTACACCTTC
CASSVSFALPSGYTF
>-|16|TRBV27|TRBD1|TRBJ1-2
TGTGCCAGCAGTTTGGGGAAGGGGACAGGGATCTATGGCTACACCTTC
CASSLGKGTGIYGYTF
>once|13|TRBV5-5|-|TRBJ1-1
TGTGCCAGCAACACGCGGGAGAACACTGAAGCTTTCTTT
CASNTRENTEAFF
>-|14|TRBV27|TRBD1|TRBJ1-1
TGTGCCAGCCTACTTCGAAGGGACAGCAATGAAGCTTTCTTT
CASLLRRDSNEAFF
>-|17|TRBV24-1|TRBD1|TRBJ2-2
TGTGCCACCAGTGATTTGGGGACAGGGGAAAGGGCCGGGGAGCTGTTTTTT
CATSDLGTGERAGELFF
>-|15|TRBV7-2|-|TRBJ1-2
TGTGCCAGCAGCTCCATGACAGGTCTTAACTATGGCTACACCTTC
CASSSMTGLNYGYTF
>-|14|TRBV29-1|TRBD1|TRBJ2-2
TGCAGCGCCGACCGGGACAGTGCCACCGGGGAGCTGTTTTTT
CSADRDSATGELFF
>few|15|TRBV18|TRBD1|TRBJ1-3
TGTGCCAGCTCACCAGGGACAGTGAGGGGAAACACCATATATTTT
CASSPGTVRGNTIYF
>few|15|TRBV18|TRBD1|TRBJ1-2
TGTGCCAGCTCAGAAACGGACAGGGGTTTTCGTGGCTACACCTTC
CASSETDRGFRGYTF
>-|20|TRBV4-3|-|TRBJ1-2
TGCGCCAGCAGCCAAGATTACACGAGGGGGGGAGCGCCTTCCCCCTATGGCTACACCTTC
CASSQDYTRGGAPSPYGYTF
>-|15|TRBV19|TRBD1|TRBJ2-7
TGTGCCAGTAGTATAGCGGACAGGAACTCCTACGAGCAGTACTTC
CASSIADRNSYEQYF
>-|10|TRBV20-1|-|TRBJ1-2
TGCAGTGCTCTTGAGAGAACGGGGGCCTTC
CSALERTGAF
>-|15|TRBV5-1|TRBD1|TRBJ2-2
TGCGCCAGCAGCTTGGAGGGACAGCTAGCCGGGGAGCTGTTTTTT
CASSLEGQLAGELFF
>-|15|TRBV6-5|-|TRBJ1-3
TGTGCCAGCAGTTACGAGCCCTTCTCTGGAAACACCATATATTTT
CASSYEPFSGNTIYF
>once|17|TRBV4-1|TRBD2|TRBJ2-3
TGCGCCAGCAGCCATGGACTAGCGGGGGGGCCGGAGGATACGCAGTATTTT
CASSHGLAGGPEDTQYF
>-|12|TRBV2|-|TRBJ1-2
TGTGCCAGCACCAGGGAATGGAGTGGCTACACCTTC
CASTREWSGYTF
>-|13|TRBV9|-|TRBJ1-2
TGTGCCAGCAGCGGGGGGCGCGGGTATGGCTACACCTTC
CASSGGRGYGYTF
>-|14|TRBV15|-|TRBJ2-7
TGTGCCACCAGCAGAGATCCAGCTAGCGACGAGCAGTACTTC
CATSRDPASDEQYF
>-|13|TRBV28|TRBD2|TRBJ2-3
TGTGCCAGCCGCCTAGCGGCCACAGATACGCAGTATTTT
CASRLAATDTQYF
>-|14|TRBV27|TRBD1|TRBJ1-2
TGTGCCACCGCTGACGCCGGGACAGACTATGGCTACACCTTC
CATADAGTDYGYTF
>-|17|TRBV6-2/TRBV6-3|TRBD2|TRBJ2-4
TGTGCCAGCAGTTCCTCGACTAGCGGGATCAGGCAAAACATTCAGTACTTC
CASSSSTSGIRQNIQYF
>-|13|TRBV6-5|-|TRBJ2-2
TGTGCCACTCAGACAGCTCTCATCGGGGAGCTGTTTTTT
CATQTALIGELFF
>-|13|TRBV19|-|TRBJ1-2
TGTGCCAGTAAAGAAAGGAACGAGGATGGCTACACCTTC
CASKERNEDGYTF
>-|14|TRBV14|TRBD1|TRBJ1-2
TGTGCCAGCAGCCGGGACAGGGTACTATATGGCTACACCTTC
CASSRDRVLYGYTF
>-|14|TRBV28|-|TRBJ1-2
TGTGCCAGCAGTACCTCCGGGACTCTAGATGGCTACACCTTC
CASSTSGTLDGYTF
>-|16|TRBV5-1|TRBD1|TRBJ2-3
TGCGCCAGCAGCTTGGCTTGGACAGGGATAGGGGATACGCAGTATTTT
CASSLAWTGIGDTQYF